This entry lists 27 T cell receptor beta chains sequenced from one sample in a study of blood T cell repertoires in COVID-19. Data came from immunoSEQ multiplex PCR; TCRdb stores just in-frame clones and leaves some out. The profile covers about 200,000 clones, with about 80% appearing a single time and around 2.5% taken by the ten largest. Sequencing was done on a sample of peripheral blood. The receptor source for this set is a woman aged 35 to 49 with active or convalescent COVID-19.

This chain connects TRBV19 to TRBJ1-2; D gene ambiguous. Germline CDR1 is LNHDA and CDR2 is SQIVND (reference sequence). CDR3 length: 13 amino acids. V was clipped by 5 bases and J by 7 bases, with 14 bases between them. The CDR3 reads CASSPLISGGYTF. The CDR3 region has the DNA TGTGCCAGTAGTCCTCTAATTAGTGGTGGCTACACCTTC.

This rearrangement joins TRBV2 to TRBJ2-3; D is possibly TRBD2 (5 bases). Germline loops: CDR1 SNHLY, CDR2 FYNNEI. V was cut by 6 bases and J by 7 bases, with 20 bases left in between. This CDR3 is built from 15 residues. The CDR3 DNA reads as TGTGCCAGCAGCCCCCGCTCGGCGGGCAGGTATACGCAGTATTTT. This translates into CASSPRSAGRYTQYF. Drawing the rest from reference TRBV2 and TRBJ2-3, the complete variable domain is EPEVTQTPSHQVTQMGQEVILRCVPISNHLYFYWYRQILGQKVEFLVSFYNNEISEKSEIFDDQFSVERPDGSNFTLKIRSTKLEDSAMYFCASSPRSAGRYTQYFGPGTRLTVL.

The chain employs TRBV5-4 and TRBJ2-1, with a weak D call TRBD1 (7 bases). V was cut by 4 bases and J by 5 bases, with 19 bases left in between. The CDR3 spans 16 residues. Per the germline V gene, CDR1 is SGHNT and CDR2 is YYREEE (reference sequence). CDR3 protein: CASSLNRGRTNNEQFF. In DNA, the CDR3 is TGTGCCAGCAGCCTGAACAGGGGAAGGACTAACAATGAGCAGTTCTTC.

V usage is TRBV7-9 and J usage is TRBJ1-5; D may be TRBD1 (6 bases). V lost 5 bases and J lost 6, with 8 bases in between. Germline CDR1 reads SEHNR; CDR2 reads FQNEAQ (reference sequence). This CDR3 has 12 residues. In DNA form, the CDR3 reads TGTGCCAGCAGCATACAGGGTCAGCCCCAGCATTTT. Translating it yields CASSIQGQPQHF.

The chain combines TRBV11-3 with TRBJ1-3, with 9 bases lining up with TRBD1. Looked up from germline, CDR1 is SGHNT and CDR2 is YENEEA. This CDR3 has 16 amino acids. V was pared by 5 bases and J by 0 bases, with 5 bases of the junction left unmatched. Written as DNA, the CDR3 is TGTGCCAGCAGCGGGACAGGGACTCCCTCTGGAAACACCATATATTTT. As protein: CASSGTGTPSGNTIYF.

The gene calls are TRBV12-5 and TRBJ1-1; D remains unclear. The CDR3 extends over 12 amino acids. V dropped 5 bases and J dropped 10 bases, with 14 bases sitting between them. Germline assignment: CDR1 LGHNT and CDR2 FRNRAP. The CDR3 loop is CASGPNGRGAFF. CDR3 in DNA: TGTGCTAGTGGTCCCAACGGACGGGGAGCTTTCTTT.

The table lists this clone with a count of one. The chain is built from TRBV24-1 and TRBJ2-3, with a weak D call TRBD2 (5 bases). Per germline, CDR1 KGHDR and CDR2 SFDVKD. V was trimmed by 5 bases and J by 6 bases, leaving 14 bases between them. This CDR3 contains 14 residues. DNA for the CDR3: TGTGCCACCAGTGCCGAGCCAAAGCGGGATACGCAGTATTTT. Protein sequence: CATSAEPKRDTQYF.

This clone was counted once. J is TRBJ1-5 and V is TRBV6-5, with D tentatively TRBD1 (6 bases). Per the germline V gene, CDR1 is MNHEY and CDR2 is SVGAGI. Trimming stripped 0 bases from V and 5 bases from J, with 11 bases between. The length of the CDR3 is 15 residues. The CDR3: CASSYSAGVDQPQHF. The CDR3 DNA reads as TGTGCCAGCAGTTACTCGGCAGGGGTGGATCAGCCCCAGCATTTT.

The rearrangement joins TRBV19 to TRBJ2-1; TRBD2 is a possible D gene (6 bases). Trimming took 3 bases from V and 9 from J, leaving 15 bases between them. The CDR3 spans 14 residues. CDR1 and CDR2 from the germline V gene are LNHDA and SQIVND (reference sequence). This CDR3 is CASSMALLGGEQFF. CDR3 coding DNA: TGTGCCAGTAGTATGGCCCTCCTCGGGGGTGAGCAGTTCTTC.

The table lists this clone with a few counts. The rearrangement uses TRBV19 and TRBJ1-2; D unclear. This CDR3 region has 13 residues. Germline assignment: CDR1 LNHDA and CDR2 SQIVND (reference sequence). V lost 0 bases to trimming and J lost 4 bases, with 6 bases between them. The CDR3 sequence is CASSIDGPYGYTF. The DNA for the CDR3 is TGTGCCAGTAGTATAGACGGTCCCTATGGCTACACCTTC. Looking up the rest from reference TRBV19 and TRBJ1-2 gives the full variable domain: DGGITQSPKYLFRKEGQNVTLSCEQNLNHDAMYWYRQDPGQGLRLIYYSQIVNDFQKGDIAEGYSVSREKKESFPLTVTSAQKNPTAFYLCASSIDGPYGYTFGSGTRLTVV.

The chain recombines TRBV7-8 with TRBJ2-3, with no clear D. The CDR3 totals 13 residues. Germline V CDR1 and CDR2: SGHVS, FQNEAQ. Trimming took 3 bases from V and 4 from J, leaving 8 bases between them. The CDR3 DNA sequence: TGTGCCAGCAGCTTCCTCTCGGCAGATACGCAGTATTTT. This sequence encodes CASSFLSADTQYF. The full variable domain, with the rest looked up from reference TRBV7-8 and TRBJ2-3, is GAGVSQSPRYKVAKRGQDVALRCDPISGHVSLFWYQQALGQGPEFLTYFQNEAQLDKSGLPSDRFFAERPEGSVSTLKIQRTQQEDSAVYLCASSFLSADTQYFGPGTRLTVL.

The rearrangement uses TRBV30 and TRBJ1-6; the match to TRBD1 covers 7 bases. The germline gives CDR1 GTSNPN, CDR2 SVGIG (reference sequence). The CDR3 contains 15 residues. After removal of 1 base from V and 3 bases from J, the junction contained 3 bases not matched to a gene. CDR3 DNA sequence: TGTGCCTGGAGTGATGGGACAGTCTATAATTCACCCCTCCACTTT. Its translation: CAWSDGTVYNSPLHF. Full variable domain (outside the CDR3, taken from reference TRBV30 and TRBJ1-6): SQTIHQWPATLVQPVGSPLSLECTVEGTSNPNLYWYRQAAGRGLQLLFYSVGIGQISSEVPQNLSASRPQDRQFILSSKKLLLSDSGFYLCAWSDGTVYNSPLHFGNGTRLTVT.

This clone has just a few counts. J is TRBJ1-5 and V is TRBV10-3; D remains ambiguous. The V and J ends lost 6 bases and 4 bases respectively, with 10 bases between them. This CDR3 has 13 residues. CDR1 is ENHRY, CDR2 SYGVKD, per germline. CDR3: CAISFSENQPQHF. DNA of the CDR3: TGTGCCATCAGCTTCAGCGAAAATCAGCCCCAGCATTTT.

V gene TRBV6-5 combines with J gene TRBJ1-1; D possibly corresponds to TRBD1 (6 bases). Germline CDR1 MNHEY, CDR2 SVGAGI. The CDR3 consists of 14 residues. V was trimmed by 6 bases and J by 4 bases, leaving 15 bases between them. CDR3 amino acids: CASRSQGSSTEAFF. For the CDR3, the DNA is TGTGCCAGCAGATCCCAGGGGAGTAGCACTGAAGCTTTCTTT.

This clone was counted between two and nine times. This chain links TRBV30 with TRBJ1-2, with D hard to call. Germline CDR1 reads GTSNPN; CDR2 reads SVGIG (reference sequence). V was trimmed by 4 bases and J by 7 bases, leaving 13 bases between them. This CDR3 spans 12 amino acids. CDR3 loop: CAWTSRGLGYTF. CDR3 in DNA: TGTGCCTGGACGAGCAGAGGGCTTGGCTACACCTTC. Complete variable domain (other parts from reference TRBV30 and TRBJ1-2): SQTIHQWPATLVQPVGSPLSLECTVEGTSNPNLYWYRQAAGRGLQLLFYSVGIGQISSEVPQNLSASRPQDRQFILSSKKLLLSDSGFYLCAWTSRGLGYTFGSGTRLTVV.

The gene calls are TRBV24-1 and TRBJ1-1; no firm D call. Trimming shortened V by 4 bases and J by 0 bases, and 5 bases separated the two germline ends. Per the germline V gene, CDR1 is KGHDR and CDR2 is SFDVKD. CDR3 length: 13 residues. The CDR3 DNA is TGTGCCACCAGTGACTTTATGAACACTGAAGCTTTCTTT. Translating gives CATSDFMNTEAFF.

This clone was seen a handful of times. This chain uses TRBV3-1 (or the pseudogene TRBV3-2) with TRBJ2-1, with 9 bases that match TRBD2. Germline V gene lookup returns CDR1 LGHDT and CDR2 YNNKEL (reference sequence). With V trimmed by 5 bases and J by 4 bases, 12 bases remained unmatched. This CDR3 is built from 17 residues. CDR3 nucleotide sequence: TGTGCCAGCAGCTCACGCCTTGCGGGAGGGCCTTACAATGAGCAGTTCTTC. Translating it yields CASSSRLAGGPYNEQFF.

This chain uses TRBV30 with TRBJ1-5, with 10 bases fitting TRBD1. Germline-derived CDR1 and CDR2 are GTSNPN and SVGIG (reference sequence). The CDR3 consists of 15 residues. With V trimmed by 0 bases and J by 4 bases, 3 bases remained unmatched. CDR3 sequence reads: CAWSVGDRGNQPQHF. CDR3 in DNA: TGTGCCTGGAGTGTAGGGGACAGGGGTAATCAGCCCCAGCATTTT.

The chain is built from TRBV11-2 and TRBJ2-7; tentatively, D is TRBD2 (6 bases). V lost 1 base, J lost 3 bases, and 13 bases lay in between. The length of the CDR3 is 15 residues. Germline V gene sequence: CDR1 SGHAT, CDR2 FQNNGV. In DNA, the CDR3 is TGTGCCAGCAGCTTAGCGGGGGAGCCGTACTACGAGCAGTACTTC. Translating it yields CASSLAGEPYYEQYF. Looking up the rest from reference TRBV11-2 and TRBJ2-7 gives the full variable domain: EAGVAQSPRYKIIEKRQSVAFWCNPISGHATLYWYQQILGQGPKLLIQFQNNGVVDDSQLPKDRFSAERLKGVDSTLKIQPAKLEDSAVYLCASSLAGEPYYEQYFGPGTRLTVT.

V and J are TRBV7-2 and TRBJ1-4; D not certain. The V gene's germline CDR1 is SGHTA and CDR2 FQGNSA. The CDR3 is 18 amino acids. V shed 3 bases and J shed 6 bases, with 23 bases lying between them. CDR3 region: CASSLRALSRFSDEKLFF. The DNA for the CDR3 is TGTGCCAGCAGCTTGCGTGCCCTCTCTAGATTTTCTGATGAAAAACTGTTTTTT.

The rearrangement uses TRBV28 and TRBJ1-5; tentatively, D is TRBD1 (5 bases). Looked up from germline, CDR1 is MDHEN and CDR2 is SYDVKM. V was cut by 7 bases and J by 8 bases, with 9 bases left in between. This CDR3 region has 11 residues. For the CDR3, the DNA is TGTGCCAGCACGACGGGGGAGCCCCAGCATTTT. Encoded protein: CASTTGEPQHF. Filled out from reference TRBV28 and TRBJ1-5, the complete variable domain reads DVKVTQSSRYLVKRTGEKVFLECVQDMDHENMFWYRQDPGLGLRLIYFSYDVKMKEKGDIPEGYSVSREKKERFSLILESASTNQTSMYLCASTTGEPQHFGDGTRLSIL.

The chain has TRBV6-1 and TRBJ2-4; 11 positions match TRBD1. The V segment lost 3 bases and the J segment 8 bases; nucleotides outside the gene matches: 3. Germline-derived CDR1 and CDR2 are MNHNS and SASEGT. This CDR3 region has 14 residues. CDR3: CASSDRDRGDIQYF. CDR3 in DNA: TGTGCCAGCAGTGACCGGGACAGGGGGGACATTCAGTACTTC.

This chain's CDR3 is CASSPRTDSYGYTF. In DNA, the CDR3 is TGCGCCAGCAGCCCCCGGACAGACTCCTATGGCTACACCTTC. V and J are TRBV4-1 and TRBJ1-2, with a weak D call TRBD1 (6 bases). This CDR3 spans 14 amino acids. The V end was cut by 4 bases, the J end by 4 bases, with 13 bases between. Germline CDR1 and CDR2: MGHRA and YSYEKL.

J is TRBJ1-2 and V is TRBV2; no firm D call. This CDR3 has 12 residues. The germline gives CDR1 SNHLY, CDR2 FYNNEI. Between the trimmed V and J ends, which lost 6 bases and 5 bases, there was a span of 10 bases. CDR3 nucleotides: TGTGCCAGCAGGGCACATTTATATGGCTACACCTTC. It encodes CASRAHLYGYTF.

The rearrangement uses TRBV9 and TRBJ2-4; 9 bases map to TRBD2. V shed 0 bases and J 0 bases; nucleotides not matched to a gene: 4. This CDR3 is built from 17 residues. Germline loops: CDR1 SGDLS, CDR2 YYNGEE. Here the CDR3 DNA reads TGTGCCAGCAGCGTAGAAGCGGGGGGCTTAGCCAAAAACATTCAGTACTTC. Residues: CASSVEAGGLAKNIQYF.

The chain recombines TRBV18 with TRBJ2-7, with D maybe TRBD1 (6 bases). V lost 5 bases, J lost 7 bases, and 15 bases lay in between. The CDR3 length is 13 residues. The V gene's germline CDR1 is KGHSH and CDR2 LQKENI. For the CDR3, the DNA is TGTGCCAGCTCAGCCAAGGACAGATTAGAGCAGTACTTC. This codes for CASSAKDRLEQYF.

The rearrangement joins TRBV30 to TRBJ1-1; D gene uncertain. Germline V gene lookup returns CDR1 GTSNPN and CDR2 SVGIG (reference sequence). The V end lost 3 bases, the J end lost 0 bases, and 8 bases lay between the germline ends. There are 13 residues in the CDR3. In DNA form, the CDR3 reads TGTGCCTGGAGGGCCAGTTTGAACACTGAAGCTTTCTTT. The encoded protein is CAWRASLNTEAFF.